This TCR beta chain is from a study of T cell repertoires in cytomegalovirus infection. Study as a whole: Indications of both CMV infection and matching HLA type were provided by public TCR beta signatures. Whole-study findings and limits: The ex vivo response was dominated by HLA-C-restricted CMV-specific TCR beta clonotypes. Public TCR beta family frequency separated CMV-and-HLA carriers, including in an independent cohort.

In the case of this clonotype: Its specificity is unknown.

Trimming took off 6 bases at V and 5 bases at J, with 17 bases between the two ends. This CDR3 region has 14 residues. Per germline, CDR1 ENHRY and CDR2 SYGVKD. TCRdb itself ran the reads through MiXCR, one entry per CDR3 protein. Of more than 85,000 distinct CDR3 sequences listed, 16% were seen once; the top ten hold approximately 7.6%. Specimen: PBMCs. The V call is TRBV10-3, the J call TRBJ2-7; D might be TRBD1 (5 bases). This TCR derives from a human donor in good health (CMV status not recorded). Some clones in this sample may be carry-over from other donors' samples. The CDR3 region has the DNA TGTGCCATCAGGGCTCTCTTGGGGCGCGACGAGCAGTACTTC. Its protein is CAIRALLGRDEQYF.